Shown below are 21 T cell receptor beta chains from a single sample sequenced in a study of T cells in tumors after PD-1 blockade. Measured with immunoSEQ multiplex PCR; TCRdb has only the in-frame clones, and not every one. The table records about 19,000 clones, roughly 80% of them present only once. The sample here was PBMCs, taken after anti-PD-1 therapy. These receptors came from a human donor with advanced basal cell or squamous cell carcinoma (not recorded which).

The genes are TRBV9 and TRBJ1-5, with D hard to call. The germline CDR1 and CDR2 sequences are SGDLS and YYNGEE. Trimming removed 0 bases at V and 3 bases at J, with 7 bases between. The CDR3 is 14 amino acids. In DNA, the CDR3 is TGTGCCAGCAGCGTAGGTGGTGACAATCAGCCCCAGCATTTT. This gives the protein CASSVGGDNQPQHF.

The chain couples TRBV7-2 to TRBJ2-7; possibly TRBD2 for D (6 bases). The CDR3 totals 14 residues. V was trimmed by 7 bases and J by 2 bases, leaving 15 bases between them. Germline lookup yields CDR1 SGHTA and CDR2 FQGNSA. The CDR3 spells CASKTQEGAYEQYF. CDR3 DNA: TGTGCCAGCAAGACCCAGGAGGGAGCCTACGAGCAGTACTTC.

This chain uses TRBV25-1 with TRBJ1-5, with a tentative D call TRBD1 (6 bases). The CDR3 has 13 amino acids. Germline-derived CDR1 and CDR2 are MGHDK and SYGVNS. V lost 6 bases and J 14 bases, leaving 20 bases between the germline ends. The chain's CDR3 is CASSAGGGGRKHF. The CDR3 nucleotides are TGTGCCAGCAGCGCCGGAGGGGGAGGGAGAAAGCATTTT.

The gene calls are TRBV9 and TRBJ1-3, with D uncertain. CDR1 is SGDLS and CDR2 is YYNGEE in the germline V gene. V lost 0 bases, J lost 3 bases, and 7 bases lay in between. CDR3 length: 14 residues. The CDR3 sequence: CASSVDGSGNTIYF. The CDR3 nucleotides read TGTGCCAGCAGCGTAGATGGGAGTGGAAACACCATATATTTT.

The rearrangement joins TRBV6-5 to TRBJ2-7; possibly TRBD2 for D (6 bases). This CDR3 comprises 14 residues. With 5 bases removed from V and 0 bases from J, the gap between germline ends came to 11 bases. The germline V gene has CDR1 MNHEY and CDR2 SVGAGI. The chain's CDR3 is CASSSRGASYEQYF. The CDR3 DNA sequence: TGTGCCAGCAGTAGCCGCGGGGCCTCCTACGAGCAGTACTTC.

This clone is a singleton in its sample. The chain couples TRBV7-9 to TRBJ2-7; 9 positions agree with TRBD1. The CDR3 runs 15 residues. V shed 5 bases and J 5 bases; nucleotides not matched to a gene: 10. Germline-derived CDR1 and CDR2 are SEHNR and FQNEAQ (reference sequence). The CDR3 nucleotides are TGTGCCAGCAGCCCCCCGGACAGGGGTCCCAACGAGCAGTACTTC. This encodes CASSPPDRGPNEQYF.

J is TRBJ2-1 and V is TRBV7-8; 8 nucleotides match TRBD2. The CDR3 is 16 amino acids. J was trimmed by 6 bases and V by 4 bases; bases with no gene match: 11. Germline CDR1 and CDR2: SGHVS and FQNEAQ. The CDR3 loop reads CASSSPGLDRPNEQFF. The CDR3 region has the DNA TGTGCCAGCAGCTCGCCGGGACTAGATAGGCCCAATGAGCAGTTCTTC.

V usage is TRBV7-9 and J usage is TRBJ2-2, with TRBD1 as a possible D gene (6 bases). Between the trimmed V and J ends, which lost 3 bases and 6 bases, there was a span of 11 bases. Germline CDR1 is SEHNR and CDR2 is FQNEAQ (reference sequence). The length of the CDR3 is 14 residues. CDR3 nucleotide sequence: TGTGCCAGCAGCTTGGCAGGGGCGGCCGGGGAGCTGTTTTTT. It encodes CASSLAGAAGELFF.

The V gene is TRBV9, the J gene TRBJ2-3, with 9 positions matching TRBD2. The junction had 4 bases not matched to a gene; V was cut back by 2 bases and J by 3 bases. Looked up from germline, CDR1 is SGDLS and CDR2 is YYNGEE. CDR3 length: 15 amino acids. CDR3 coding DNA: TGTGCCAGCAGCGTTGGAGCGGGAGGAACAGATACGCAGTATTTT. Amino acids: CASSVGAGGTDTQYF.

The chain employs TRBV7-6 and TRBJ2-3, with D perhaps matching TRBD1 or TRBD2 (5 bases each). Trimming pared 3 bases from V and 4 bases from J, leaving 11 bases between. The CDR3 sequence is 14 residues long. Germline-derived CDR1 and CDR2 are SGHVS and FNYEAQ. CDR3 nucleotides: TGTGCCAGCAGCTTTGGGGTGGGGGCAGATACGCAGTATTTT. This encodes CASSFGVGADTQYF.

This clone is medium-sized within its sample. The chain links TRBV27 to TRBJ2-1; 7 nucleotides line up with TRBD1. CDR1 and CDR2 (germline): MNHEY, SMNVEV (reference sequence). The CDR3 consists of 15 residues. V shed 1 base, J shed 7 bases, and the junction held 7 bases outside the gene matches. The CDR3 loop reads CASSLWAGTANEQFF. The CDR3 nucleotides read TGTGCCAGCAGTTTATGGGCCGGGACAGCAAATGAGCAGTTCTTC.

This chain joins TRBV2 and TRBJ1-4; D remains ambiguous. Trimming took 4 bases from V and 8 from J, leaving 8 bases between them. This CDR3 has 12 amino acids. Looked up from germline, CDR1 is SNHLY and CDR2 is FYNNEI. The CDR3 sequence: CASSVKAEKLFF. CDR3 nucleotide sequence: TGTGCCAGCAGTGTAAAGGCCGAAAAACTGTTTTTT.

The chain is built from TRBV7-9 and TRBJ2-7; TRBD1 matches at 7 bases. The J segment lost 6 bases and the V segment lost 5 bases, leaving 10 bases of the junction unmatched. CDR1 and CDR2 (germline): SEHNR, FQNEAQ (reference sequence). This CDR3 is built from 14 residues. As DNA, the CDR3 is TGTGCCAGCAGCCCCCCCGGGGACAGTTCCGAGCAGTACTTC. Translating gives CASSPPGDSSEQYF.

For the CDR3, the DNA is TGTGCCAGCAGTGACATAGCGGGGCACTCCTACAATGAGCAGTTCTTC. This sequence encodes CASSDIAGHSYNEQFF. The chain uses TRBV6-4 and TRBJ2-1, with 8 nucleotides matching TRBD2. The V and J ends lost 2 bases and 0 bases, in that order; junction bases with no gene match: 3. The CDR3 has 16 amino acids. The V gene's germline CDR1 is MRHNA and CDR2 SNTAGT.

This chain links TRBV10-2 with TRBJ1-6; D gene uncertain. The V gene's germline CDR1 is WSHSY and CDR2 SAAADI. V lost 4 bases and J 0 bases, leaving 7 bases between the germline ends. The CDR3 consists of 15 residues. The CDR3 DNA reads TGCGCCAGCAGTGCCGGAAGCTCCTATAATTCACCCCTCCACTTT. Translated, it gives CASSAGSSYNSPLHF.

The chain joins TRBV11-1 to TRBJ2-1; the match to TRBD2 covers 7 bases. Germline lookup yields CDR1 SGHAT and CDR2 FQDESV (reference sequence). The trim removed 4 bases at V and 3 bases at J, leaving 9 bases unmatched. CDR3 length equals 16 residues. CDR3 coding DNA: TGTGCCAGCAGCTCCCTCCGGGACTACGGCTACAATGAGCAGTTCTTC. Its protein product is CASSSLRDYGYNEQFF.

The chain uses TRBV19 and TRBJ2-7, with TRBD2 matching over 7 bases. The CDR3 is made up of 15 amino acids. J was trimmed by 1 base and V by 2 bases; bases with no gene match: 5. In germline, CDR1 is LNHDA, CDR2 SQIVND (reference sequence). The CDR3 DNA reads as TGTGCCAGTAGTATAACTAGCGCCGAATCCTACGAGCAGTACTTC. Translated: CASSITSAESYEQYF.

The genes are TRBV19 and TRBJ2-7; 10 bases are a match to TRBD1. The CDR3 has 15 residues. The trim removed 4 bases at V and 4 bases at J, leaving 7 bases unmatched. CDR1 is LNHDA and CDR2 is SQIVND in the germline V gene (reference sequence). CDR3 sequence (DNA): TGTGCCAGTAGTAGTTTGGGACAGGGGATTTACGAGCAGTACTTC. Amino acid sequence: CASSSLGQGIYEQYF.

This chain joins TRBV28 and TRBJ2-1, with 13 bases fitting TRBD2. V lost 5 bases, J lost 10 bases, and 8 bases stayed unmatched. CDR1 MDHEN and CDR2 SYDVKM come from the germline V gene. This CDR3 contains 15 residues. This CDR3 is CASSMGLAGTMEQFF. For the CDR3, the DNA is TGTGCCAGCAGTATGGGACTAGCGGGGACGATGGAGCAGTTCTTC.

CDR3 loop: CASSRQGVADTQYF. The CDR3 bases are TGTGCCAGTAGTCGGCAGGGGGTTGCAGATACGCAGTATTTT. The rearrangement joins TRBV19 to TRBJ2-3, with 7 bases that match TRBD1. The CDR3 has 14 amino acids. CDR1 LNHDA and CDR2 SQIVND come from the germline V gene (reference sequence). V lost 5 bases and J lost 4; bases outside the gene matches: 6.

This sequence joins TRBV18 and TRBJ2-5; 7 bases fit TRBD2. V was pared by 3 bases and J by 5 bases, with 3 bases of the junction left unmatched. Germline CDR1 and CDR2: KGHSH and LQKENI. The CDR3 loop spans 13 amino acids. The CDR3 region has the DNA TGTGCCAGCTCACCCTCCGGGAGGGAGACCCAGTACTTC. This sequence encodes CASSPSGRETQYF.